These 30 T cell receptor beta chains were all obtained from the same sample, sequenced in a study of OX40 agonist ivuxolimab in advanced cancers. Clones were read by immunoSEQ multiplex PCR, and TCRdb kept only the in-frame ones, dropping some. The sample holds approximately 89,000 clones; roughly 91% are singletons and the top ten take 2.3%. Here the sequenced sample was CD4+ or CD8+ T cells sorted from blood, taken in a trial of the OX40 agonist ivuxolimab. These receptors came from an adult with an advanced solid tumor such as melanoma, head and neck, liver or kidney cancer.

This chain's CDR3 is CASSSQAGQNIQYF. As DNA, the CDR3 is TGTGCCAGCTCCTCCCAGGCTGGGCAAAACATTCAGTACTTC. This sequence joins TRBV7-9 and TRBJ2-4; D call uncertain. V was pared by 8 bases and J by 5 bases, with 16 bases between. The CDR3 extends over 14 amino acids. Per germline, CDR1 SEHNR and CDR2 FQNEAQ (reference sequence).

J is TRBJ1-2 and V is TRBV7-9, with D possibly matching TRBD1 (5 bases). Germline values: CDR1 SEHNR, CDR2 FQNEAQ (reference sequence). With 0 bases removed from V and 6 bases from J, the gap between germline ends came to 14 bases. CDR3 length equals 15 residues. CDR3 in DNA: TGTGCCAGCAGCTTAGCTCCATGGCAGGGCGATGGCTACACCTTC. Protein product: CASSLAPWQGDGYTF.

The CDR3, as DNA: TGTGCCAGCAGCCAAGAGGTAGCGGGAAGACTGGGGGGGCAGTACTTC. This gives the protein CASSQEVAGRLGGQYF. J is TRBJ2-7 and V is TRBV4-2, with TRBD2 matching 8 bases. The V gene end was trimmed by 0 bases and the J gene end by 9 bases; junction bases not matched to a gene: 13. The CDR3 sequence is 16 residues long. CDR1 LGHNA and CDR2 YNFKEQ come from the germline V gene.

This clone was detected only a few times. This chain links TRBV25-1 with TRBJ2-3; tentatively, D is TRBD1 or TRBD2 (6 bases each). This CDR3 comprises 15 residues. Germline CDR1 MGHDK, CDR2 SYGVNS. Trimming stripped 1 base from V and 6 bases from J, with 14 bases between. The CDR3 region is CASSEFKGGSDTQYF. CDR3 in DNA: TGTGCCAGCAGTGAATTCAAGGGGGGATCCGATACGCAGTATTTT.

This rearrangement joins TRBV2 to TRBJ2-5; TRBD1 matches at 8 bases. V shed 8 bases and J 5 bases; nucleotides not matched to a gene: 10. The CDR3 contains 14 residues. Germline CDR1 and CDR2: SNHLY and FYNNEI. The DNA of the CDR3 is TGTGCCAGCGGAACCGACAGGGGCGGGGAGACCCAGTACTTC. Protein sequence: CASGTDRGGETQYF.

The chain uses TRBV28 and TRBJ2-5; 9 bases agree with TRBD1. Trimming removed 6 bases from V and 4 bases from J; junction bases left unmatched: 3. The CDR3 is 13 amino acids. Per germline, CDR1 MDHEN and CDR2 SYDVKM. The CDR3 region is CASRNRGRETQYF. The CDR3 DNA follows: TGTGCCAGCAGGAACAGGGGGCGAGAGACCCAGTACTTC.

This clone was detected only once. The chain employs TRBV28 and TRBJ1-1; 9 nucleotides agree with TRBD1. CDR1 MDHEN and CDR2 SYDVKM come from the germline V gene. V was clipped by 6 bases and J by 10 bases; unmatched bases: 12. This CDR3 has 14 residues. The CDR3 DNA reads as TGTGCCAGCAGCCTGGGACAGGGCCAGACGTCAGCTTTCTTT. It translates to CASSLGQGQTSAFF. Drawing the rest from reference TRBV28 and TRBJ1-1, the complete variable domain is DVKVTQSSRYLVKRTGEKVFLECVQDMDHENMFWYRQDPGLGLRLIYFSYDVKMKEKGDIPEGYSVSREKKERFSLILESASTNQTSMYLCASSLGQGQTSAFFGQGTRLTVV.

CDR3 region: CASRTTSATGELFF. DNA for the CDR3: TGTGCCAGCAGAACAACTAGCGCCACCGGGGAGCTGTTTTTT. The rearrangement joins TRBV6-1 to TRBJ2-2, with TRBD2 matching over 7 bases. CDR3 length: 14 residues. J lost 4 bases, V lost 6 bases, and 5 bases had no gene match. Germline V gene lookup returns CDR1 MNHNS and CDR2 SASEGT.

The chain combines TRBV6-5 with TRBJ2-7; D is possibly TRBD2 (7 bases). CDR3 length: 14 amino acids. The germline V gene encodes CDR1 MNHEY and CDR2 SVGAGI. V lost 7 bases, J lost 3 bases, and 16 bases lay in between. CDR3: CASTEGGGSYEQYF. In DNA, the CDR3 is TGTGCCAGCACCGAGGGGGGCGGGAGCTACGAGCAGTACTTC.

The rearrangement uses TRBV5-4 and TRBJ2-5; D not certain. CDR3 length: 15 amino acids. Germline V lookup: CDR1 SGHNT, CDR2 YYREEE (reference sequence). V was clipped by 4 bases and J by 4 bases, with 17 bases between them. The CDR3 coding sequence is TGTGCCAGCAGCCCGCCGGTCGGACGCAGAGAGACCCAGTACTTC. This gives the protein CASSPPVGRRETQYF.

This chain uses TRBV2 with TRBJ1-6; 10 positions agree with TRBD1. V was pared by 0 bases and J by 7 bases, with 0 bases of the junction left unmatched. There are 15 residues in the CDR3. CDR1 SNHLY and CDR2 FYNNEI come from the germline V gene. The CDR3 nucleotides read TGTGCCAGCAGTGAAGCGGGACAGGGGAATTCACCCCTCCACTTT. Its translation is CASSEAGQGNSPLHF.

The chain employs TRBV28 and TRBJ2-5, with 8 bases fitting TRBD2. CDR3 length: 14 amino acids. The germline V gene encodes CDR1 MDHEN and CDR2 SYDVKM. With V trimmed by 5 bases and J by 5 bases, 7 bases remained unmatched. CDR3 region: CASSATASGETQYF. DNA for the CDR3: TGTGCCAGCAGTGCGACGGCTAGCGGGGAGACCCAGTACTTC.

The V call is TRBV25-1, the J call TRBJ1-3, with D unresolved. Trimming removed 6 bases at V and 0 bases at J, with 12 bases between. CDR3 size: 15 residues. Germline CDR1 reads MGHDK; CDR2 reads SYGVNS. This CDR3 is CASSGLGFSGNTIYF. The CDR3 DNA follows: TGTGCCAGCAGCGGTCTGGGATTCTCTGGAAACACCATATATTTT.

The chain uses TRBV10-1 and TRBJ2-7, with TRBD1 matching 7 bases. J gave up 2 bases and V 7 bases, and 8 bases lay outside the gene matches. Per the germline V gene, CDR1 is WNHNN and CDR2 is SYGVQD (reference sequence). CDR3 length: 14 amino acids. As DNA, the CDR3 is TGCGCCAGCAAGAAGGACAGGACCCCCTACGAGCAGTACTTC. This gives the protein CASKKDRTPYEQYF.

The gene calls are TRBV6-5 and TRBJ2-7; 8 nucleotides align to TRBD2. Losses at the gene ends were 0 bases for V and 12 bases for J; bases not matched to a gene: 10. This CDR3 is 14 amino acids long. Germline CDR1 is MNHEY and CDR2 is SVGAGI. The CDR3 DNA sequence: TGTGCCAGCAGTTACTCGAGTGGCAGCGCGGGAGGGTACTTC. It specifies CASSYSSGSAGGYF.

The chain uses TRBV11-2 and TRBJ2-5, with TRBD1 matching 7 bases. Germline V gene data show CDR1 as SGHAT and CDR2 as FQNNGV. With 5 bases clipped from V and 0 bases from J, the junction kept 6 bases outside the gene matches. The length of the CDR3 is 15 residues. CDR3 coding DNA: TGTGCCAGCAGCACCCTGACAGGGTACCAAGAGACCCAGTACTTC. It encodes CASSTLTGYQETQYF.

The V call is TRBV27, the J call TRBJ2-4, with D unresolved. Trimming took 5 bases from V and 7 from J, leaving 12 bases between them. Germline V gene sequence: CDR1 MNHEY, CDR2 SMNVEV (reference sequence). The CDR3 has 13 amino acids. CDR3 sequence reads: CASSLTQSNIQYF. CDR3 sequence (DNA): TGTGCCAGCAGTCTAACCCAGTCCAACATTCAGTACTTC.

This chain links TRBV11-3 with TRBJ2-7; D is possibly TRBD1 (6 bases). V was pared by 5 bases and J by 2 bases, with 13 bases between. CDR3 size: 14 residues. Germline loops: CDR1 SGHNT, CDR2 YENEEA. The CDR3 loop reads CASSPGTTPYEQYF. The CDR3 DNA reads TGTGCCAGCAGCCCCGGGACAACCCCCTACGAGCAGTACTTC.

CDR3 residues: CASRKQGAQNQPQHF. The CDR3 nucleotides are TGTGCCAGCAGAAAACAGGGGGCGCAGAATCAGCCCCAGCATTTT. This chain connects TRBV28 to TRBJ1-5; TRBD1 agrees at 9 bases. Germline V gene sequence: CDR1 MDHEN, CDR2 SYDVKM. CDR3 length: 15 residues. Trimming removed 6 bases from V and 4 bases from J; junction bases left unmatched: 7.

This chain links TRBV19 with TRBJ1-3; no firm D call. The length of the CDR3 is 13 residues. The V and J ends lost 3 bases and 0 bases respectively, with 3 bases between them. Germline CDR1 reads LNHDA; CDR2 reads SQIVND (reference sequence). The CDR3 DNA is TGTGCCAGTAGTATGCCCTCTGGAAACACCATATATTTT. This codes for CASSMPSGNTIYF.

With respect to this clone: At one end the junction does not follow the germline gene, possibly because of a read error. The rearrangement uses TRBV7-3 and TRBJ2-7, with no clear D. Germline CDR1 is SGHTA and CDR2 is FQGTGA. CDR3 length: 12 amino acids. The CDR3 DNA follows: TGTGCCAGCAGCTCTCCTTCCTCCGAGCAGTACTTC. This sequence encodes CASSSPSSEQYF.

This clone occurred once. The chain employs TRBV18 and TRBJ1-1, with TRBD1 matching 9 bases. Germline CDR1 reads KGHSH; CDR2 reads LQKENI. The CDR3 is 17 amino acids. After removal of 2 bases from V and 4 bases from J, the junction contained 11 bases not matched to a gene. CDR3 sequence reads: CASSPGLQGAQGTEAFF. CDR3 nucleotides: TGTGCCAGCTCACCAGGATTACAGGGGGCACAAGGCACTGAAGCTTTCTTT.

In DNA, the CDR3 is TGTGCCAGCAGGCGGTACGAGACAGCGGGAGTTGGGGAGCAGTACTTC. Translating it yields CASRRYETAGVGEQYF. This sequence joins TRBV2 and TRBJ2-7; the match to TRBD2 covers 8 bases. The CDR3 is 16 amino acids. Germline V gives CDR1 SNHLY, CDR2 FYNNEI. The J segment lost 7 bases and the V segment lost 6 bases, leaving 17 bases of the junction unmatched.

V usage is TRBV28 and J usage is TRBJ1-1; 7 positions agree with TRBD1. CDR3 length: 15 amino acids. V shed 1 base and J 4 bases; nucleotides not matched to a gene: 6. Germline values: CDR1 MDHEN, CDR2 SYDVKM. The chain's CDR3 is CASSLFRGAGTEAFF. CDR3 nucleotide sequence: TGTGCCAGCAGTTTATTCAGGGGGGCAGGCACTGAAGCTTTCTTT.

J is TRBJ2-2 and V is TRBV29-1, with D perhaps matching TRBD2 (5 bases). CDR1 SQVTM and CDR2 ANQGSEA come from the germline V gene. This CDR3 has 12 residues. Between the trimmed V and J ends, which lost 6 bases and 9 bases, there was a span of 14 bases. The CDR3 loop is CSVADGRRELFF. CDR3 DNA sequence: TGCAGCGTAGCGGACGGTCGCCGGGAGCTGTTTTTT.

The rearrangement uses TRBV14 and TRBJ1-2; unclear D gene. Trimming left V 2 bases short and J 4 bases short, with 8 bases between. This CDR3 has 13 residues. Per germline, CDR1 SGHDN and CDR2 FVKESK. The CDR3 is CASSQNIFYGYTF. In DNA form, the CDR3 reads TGTGCCAGCAGCCAAAATATTTTCTATGGCTACACCTTC.

The chain is built from TRBV5-4 and TRBJ2-2; 8 bases line up with TRBD2. Germline loops: CDR1 SGHNT, CDR2 YYREEE (reference sequence). CDR3 length: 15 amino acids. Trimming cost V 2 bases and J 5 bases; bases outside gene matches: 5. CDR3 residues: CASSFTSGTTGELFF. The CDR3 bases are TGTGCCAGCAGCTTTACTAGCGGAACTACCGGGGAGCTGTTTTTT.

This clone has just one count. This chain uses TRBV28 with TRBJ1-5, with TRBD1 matching over 8 bases. The CDR3 spans 16 residues. The ends lost 3 bases at V and 2 bases at J; junction bases unmatched: 6. Looked up from germline, CDR1 is MDHEN and CDR2 is SYDVKM. For the CDR3, the DNA is TGTGCCAGCAGTTTCCTGACAGGGGATGGCAATCAGCCCCAGCATTTT. Translation: CASSFLTGDGNQPQHF.

This clone showed up just once. V gene TRBV7-9 combines with J gene TRBJ2-3; 10 nucleotides agree with TRBD1. Germline trimming cut 4 bases from V and 2 bases from J; bases unmatched to any gene: 3. Germline-derived CDR1 and CDR2 are SEHNR and FQNEAQ (reference sequence). This CDR3 region has 15 residues. The chain's CDR3 is CASSSGQGITDTQYF. The CDR3 DNA follows: TGTGCCAGCAGCTCGGGACAGGGGATCACAGATACGCAGTATTTT.

V gene TRBV7-3 combines with J gene TRBJ2-1; TRBD2 matches 15 bases. V lost 5 bases to trimming and J lost 10 bases; unmatched junction nucleotides: 6. Germline V gene data show CDR1 as SGHTA and CDR2 as FQGTGA. The CDR3 spans 15 residues. CDR3 in DNA: TGTGCCAGCAGCGTCGCCGGGACTAGCGGGAGGGAGCAGTTCTTC. This gives the protein CASSVAGTSGREQFF.